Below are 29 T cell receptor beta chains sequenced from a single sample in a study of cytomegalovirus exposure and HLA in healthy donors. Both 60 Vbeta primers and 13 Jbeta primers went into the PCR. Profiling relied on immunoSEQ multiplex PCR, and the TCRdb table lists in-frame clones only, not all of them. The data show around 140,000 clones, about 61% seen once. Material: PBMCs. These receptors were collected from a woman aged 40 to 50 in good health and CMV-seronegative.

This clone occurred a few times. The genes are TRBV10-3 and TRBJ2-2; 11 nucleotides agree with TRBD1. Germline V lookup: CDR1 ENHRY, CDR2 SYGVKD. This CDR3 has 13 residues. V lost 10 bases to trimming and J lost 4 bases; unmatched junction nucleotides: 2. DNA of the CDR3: TGTGCCACCGGGACAGGGGGCACCGGGGAGCTGTTTTTT. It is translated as CATGTGGTGELFF.

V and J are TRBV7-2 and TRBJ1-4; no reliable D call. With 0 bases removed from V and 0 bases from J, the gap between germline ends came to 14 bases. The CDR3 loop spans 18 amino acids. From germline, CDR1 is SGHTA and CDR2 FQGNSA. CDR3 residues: CASSLAFAGGATNEKLFF. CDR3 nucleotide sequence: TGTGCCAGCAGCTTAGCGTTCGCGGGCGGGGCAACTAATGAAAAACTGTTTTTT.

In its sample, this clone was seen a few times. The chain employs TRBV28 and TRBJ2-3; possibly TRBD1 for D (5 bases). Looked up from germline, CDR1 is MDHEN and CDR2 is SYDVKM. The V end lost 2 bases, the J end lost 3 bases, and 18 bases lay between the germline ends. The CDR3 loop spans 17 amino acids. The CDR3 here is CASSLTQGLMGTDTQYF. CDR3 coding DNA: TGTGCCAGCAGTTTAACCCAGGGCCTCATGGGGACAGATACGCAGTATTTT.

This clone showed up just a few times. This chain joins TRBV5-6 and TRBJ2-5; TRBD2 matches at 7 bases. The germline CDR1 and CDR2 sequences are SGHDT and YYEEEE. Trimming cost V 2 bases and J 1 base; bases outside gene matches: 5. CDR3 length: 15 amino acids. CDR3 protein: CASSFSPGGQETQYF. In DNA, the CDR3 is TGTGCCAGCAGCTTCTCCCCGGGGGGCCAAGAGACCCAGTACTTC. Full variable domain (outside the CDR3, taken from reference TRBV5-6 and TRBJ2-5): DAGVTQSPTHLIKTRGQQVTLRCSPKSGHDTVSWYQQALGQGPQFIFQYYEEEERQRGNFPDRFSGHQFPNYSSELNVNALLLGDSALYLCASSFSPGGQETQYFGPGTRLLVL.

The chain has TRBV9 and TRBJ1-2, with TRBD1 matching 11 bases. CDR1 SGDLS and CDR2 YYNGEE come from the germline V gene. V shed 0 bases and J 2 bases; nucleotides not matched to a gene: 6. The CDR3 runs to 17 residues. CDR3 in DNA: TGTGCCAGCAGCGTAGCTCGGACAGGGGGCGAGAACTATGGCTACACCTTC. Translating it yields CASSVARTGGENYGYTF.

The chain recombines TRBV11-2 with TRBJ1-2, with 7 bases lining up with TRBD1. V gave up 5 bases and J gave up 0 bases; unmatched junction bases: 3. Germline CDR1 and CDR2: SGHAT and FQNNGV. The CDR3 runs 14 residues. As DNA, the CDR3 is TGTGCCAGCAGCCCCGGGACAGCTAACTATGGCTACACCTTC. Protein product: CASSPGTANYGYTF.

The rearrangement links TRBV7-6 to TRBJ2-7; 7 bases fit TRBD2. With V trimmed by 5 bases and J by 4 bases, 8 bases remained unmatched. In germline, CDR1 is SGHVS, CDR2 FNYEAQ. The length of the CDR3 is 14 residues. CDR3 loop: CASSRGLGAYEQYF. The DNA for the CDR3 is TGTGCCAGCAGCCGCGGACTAGGGGCTTACGAGCAGTACTTC.

In DNA, the CDR3 is TGCGCCAGCAGTCCCAGGGGGCCGAACACCGGGGAGCTGTTTTTT. Its protein is CASSPRGPNTGELFF. V usage is TRBV5-1 and J usage is TRBJ2-2, with 8 bases aligning to TRBD1. Germline-derived CDR1 and CDR2 are SGHRS and YFSETQ. The V gene end was trimmed by 5 bases and the J gene end by 0 bases; junction bases not matched to a gene: 3. The CDR3 totals 15 residues.

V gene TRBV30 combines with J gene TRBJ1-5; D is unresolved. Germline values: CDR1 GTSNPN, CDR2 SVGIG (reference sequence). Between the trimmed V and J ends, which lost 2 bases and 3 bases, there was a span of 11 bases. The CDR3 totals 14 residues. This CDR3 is CAWSQWRDNQPQHF. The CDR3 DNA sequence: TGTGCCTGGAGTCAATGGAGGGACAATCAGCCCCAGCATTTT. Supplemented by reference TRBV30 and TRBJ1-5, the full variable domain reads SQTIHQWPATLVQPVGSPLSLECTVEGTSNPNLYWYRQAAGRGLQLLFYSVGIGQISSEVPQNLSASRPQDRQFILSSKKLLLSDSGFYLCAWSQWRDNQPQHFGDGTRLSIL.

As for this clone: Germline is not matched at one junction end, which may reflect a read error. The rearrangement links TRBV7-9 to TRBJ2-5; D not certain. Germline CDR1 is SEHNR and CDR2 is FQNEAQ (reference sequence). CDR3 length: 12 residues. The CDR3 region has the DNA TGTTCCAGCAGTTTTCCTCGAGAGACCCAGTACTTC. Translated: CSSSFPRETQYF.

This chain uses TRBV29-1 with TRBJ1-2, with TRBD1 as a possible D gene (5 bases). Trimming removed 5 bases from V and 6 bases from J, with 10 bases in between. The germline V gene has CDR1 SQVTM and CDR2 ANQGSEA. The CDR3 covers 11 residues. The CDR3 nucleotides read TGCAGCGTTTCGATAGGGGATGGCTACACCTTC. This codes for CSVSIGDGYTF.

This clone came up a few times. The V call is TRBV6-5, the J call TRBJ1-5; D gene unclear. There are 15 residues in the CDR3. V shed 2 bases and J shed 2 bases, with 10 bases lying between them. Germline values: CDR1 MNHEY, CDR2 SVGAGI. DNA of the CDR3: TGTGCCAGCAGTTACAGGAGGGAGGGCAATCAGCCCCAGCATTTT. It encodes CASSYRREGNQPQHF.

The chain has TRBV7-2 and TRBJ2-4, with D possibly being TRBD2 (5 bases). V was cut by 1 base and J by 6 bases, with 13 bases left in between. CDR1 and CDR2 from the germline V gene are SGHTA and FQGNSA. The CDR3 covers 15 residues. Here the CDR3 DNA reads TGTGCCAGCAGCTTAGACTTGGTAGAGGGAAACATTCAGTACTTC. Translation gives CASSLDLVEGNIQYF.

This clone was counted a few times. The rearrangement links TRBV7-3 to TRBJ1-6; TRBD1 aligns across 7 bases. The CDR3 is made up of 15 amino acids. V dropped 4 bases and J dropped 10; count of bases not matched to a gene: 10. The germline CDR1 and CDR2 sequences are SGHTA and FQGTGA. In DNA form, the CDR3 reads TGTGCCAGCAGCTCTTCGGACAGGTTCAGCTCACCCCTCCACTTT. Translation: CASSSSDRFSSPLHF.

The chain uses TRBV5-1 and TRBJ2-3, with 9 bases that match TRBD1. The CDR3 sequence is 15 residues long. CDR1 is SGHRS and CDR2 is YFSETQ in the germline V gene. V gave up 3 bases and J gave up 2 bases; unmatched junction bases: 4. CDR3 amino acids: CASSSGQGNTDTQYF. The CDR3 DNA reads TGCGCCAGCAGCTCCGGACAGGGGAACACAGATACGCAGTATTTT.

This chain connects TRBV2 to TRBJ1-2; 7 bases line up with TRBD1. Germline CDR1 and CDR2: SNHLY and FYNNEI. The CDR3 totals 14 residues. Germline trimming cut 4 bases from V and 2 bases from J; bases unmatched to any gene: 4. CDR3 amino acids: CASSAWTGNYGYTF. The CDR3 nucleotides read TGTGCCAGCAGTGCTTGGACAGGCAACTATGGCTACACCTTC. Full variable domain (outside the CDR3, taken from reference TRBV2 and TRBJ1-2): EPEVTQTPSHQVTQMGQEVILRCVPISNHLYFYWYRQILGQKVEFLVSFYNNEISEKSEIFDDQFSVERPDGSNFTLKIRSTKLEDSAMYFCASSAWTGNYGYTFGSGTRLTVV.

The CDR3 loop reads CASSYRGWTSGGASSTDTQYF. The CDR3 DNA sequence: TGTGCCAGCAGTTACCGAGGCTGGACTAGCGGGGGAGCTTCTAGCACAGATACGCAGTATTTT. V and J are TRBV27 and TRBJ2-3; 13 nucleotides agree with TRBD2. The CDR3 covers 21 residues. Germline values: CDR1 MNHEY, CDR2 SMNVEV (reference sequence). V lost 4 bases and J lost 0; bases outside the gene matches: 16.

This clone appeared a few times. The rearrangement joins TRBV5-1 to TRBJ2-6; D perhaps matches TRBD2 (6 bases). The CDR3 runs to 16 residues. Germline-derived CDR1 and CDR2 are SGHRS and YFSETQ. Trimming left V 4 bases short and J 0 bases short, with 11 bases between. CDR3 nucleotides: TGCGCCAGCAGCCCGGGGGAAATCTCTGGGGCCAACGTCCTGACTTTC. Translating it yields CASSPGEISGANVLTF.

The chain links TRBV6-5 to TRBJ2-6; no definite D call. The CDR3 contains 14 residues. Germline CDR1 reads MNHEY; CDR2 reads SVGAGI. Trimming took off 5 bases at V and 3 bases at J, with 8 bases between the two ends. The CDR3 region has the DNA TGTGCCAGCAGTCGAACTGGTGGGGCCAACGTCCTGACTTTC. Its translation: CASSRTGGANVLTF.

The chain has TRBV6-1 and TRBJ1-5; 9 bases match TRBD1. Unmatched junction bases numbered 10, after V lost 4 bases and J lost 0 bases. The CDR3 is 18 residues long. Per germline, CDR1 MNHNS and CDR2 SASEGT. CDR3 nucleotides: TGTGCCAGCAGTGTTCTCCGGAGGACAGGGGATAGCAATCAGCCCCAGCATTTT. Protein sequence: CASSVLRRTGDSNQPQHF.

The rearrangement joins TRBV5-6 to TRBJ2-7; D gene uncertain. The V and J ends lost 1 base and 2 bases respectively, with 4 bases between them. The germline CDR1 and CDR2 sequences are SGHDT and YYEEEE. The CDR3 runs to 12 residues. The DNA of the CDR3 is TGTGCCAGCAGCTTGAGAGCCTACGAGCAGTACTTC. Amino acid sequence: CASSLRAYEQYF.

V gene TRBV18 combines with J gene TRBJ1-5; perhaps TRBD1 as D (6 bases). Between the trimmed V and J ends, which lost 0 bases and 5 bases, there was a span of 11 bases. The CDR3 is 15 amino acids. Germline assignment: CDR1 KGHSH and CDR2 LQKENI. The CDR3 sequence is CASSPPGDRYQPQHF. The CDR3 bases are TGTGCCAGCTCACCACCTGGAGACAGGTATCAGCCCCAGCATTTT. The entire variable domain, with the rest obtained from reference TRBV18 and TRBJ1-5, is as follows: NAGVMQNPRHLVRRRGQEARLRCSPMKGHSHVYWYRQLPEEGLKFMVYLQKENIIDESGMPKERFSAEFPKEGPSILRIQQVVRGDSAAYFCASSPPGDRYQPQHFGDGTRLSIL.

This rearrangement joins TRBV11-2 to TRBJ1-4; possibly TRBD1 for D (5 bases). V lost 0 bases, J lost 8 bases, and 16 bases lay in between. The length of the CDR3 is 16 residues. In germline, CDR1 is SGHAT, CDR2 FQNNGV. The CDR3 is CASSLDYAGIGEKLFF. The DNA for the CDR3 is TGTGCCAGCAGCTTAGATTATGCAGGGATTGGAGAAAAACTGTTTTTT.

The CDR3 DNA sequence: TGTGCCAGCAGCTTGGGGACTAGCGGGGGGGTAGATACGCAGTATTTT. Translating it yields CASSLGTSGGVDTQYF. The chain joins TRBV5-4 to TRBJ2-3; 15 bases line up with TRBD2. CDR3 length: 16 residues. Per germline, CDR1 SGHNT and CDR2 YYREEE (reference sequence). With 0 bases clipped from V and 5 bases from J, the junction kept 1 base outside the gene matches.

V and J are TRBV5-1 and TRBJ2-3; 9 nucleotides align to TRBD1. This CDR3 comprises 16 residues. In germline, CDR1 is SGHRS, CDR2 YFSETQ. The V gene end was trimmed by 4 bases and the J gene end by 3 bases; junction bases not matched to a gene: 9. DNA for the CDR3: TGCGCCAGCAGCATCATTACAGGGGGCCGGACAGATACGCAGTATTTT. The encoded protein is CASSIITGGRTDTQYF.

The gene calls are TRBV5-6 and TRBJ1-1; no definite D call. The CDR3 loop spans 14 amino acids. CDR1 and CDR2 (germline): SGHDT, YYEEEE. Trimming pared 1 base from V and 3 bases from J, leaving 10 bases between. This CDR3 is CASSLYSGYTEAFF. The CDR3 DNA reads TGTGCCAGCAGCTTGTACAGCGGCTACACTGAAGCTTTCTTT.

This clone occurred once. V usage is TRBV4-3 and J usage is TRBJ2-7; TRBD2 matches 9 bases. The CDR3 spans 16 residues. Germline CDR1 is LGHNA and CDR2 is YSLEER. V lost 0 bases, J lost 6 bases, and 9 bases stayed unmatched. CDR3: CASSQDGASGAFEQYF. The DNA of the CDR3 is TGCGCCAGCAGCCAAGATGGGGCTAGCGGGGCTTTCGAGCAGTACTTC.

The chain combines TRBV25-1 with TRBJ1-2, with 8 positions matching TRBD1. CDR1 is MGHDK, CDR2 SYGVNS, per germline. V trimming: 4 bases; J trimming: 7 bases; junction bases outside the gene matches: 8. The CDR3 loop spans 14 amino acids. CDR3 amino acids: CASSALDRAAGYTF. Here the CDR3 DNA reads TGTGCCAGCAGTGCCTTGGACAGGGCGGCTGGCTACACCTTC.

The CDR3 protein is CSVERNTEAFF. CDR3 nucleotides: TGCAGCGTGGAGAGAAACACTGAAGCTTTCTTT. The chain is built from TRBV29-1 and TRBJ1-1; no firm D call. This CDR3 comprises 11 residues. With 6 bases removed from V and 2 bases from J, the gap between germline ends came to 7 bases. The germline V gene has CDR1 SQVTM and CDR2 ANQGSEA.